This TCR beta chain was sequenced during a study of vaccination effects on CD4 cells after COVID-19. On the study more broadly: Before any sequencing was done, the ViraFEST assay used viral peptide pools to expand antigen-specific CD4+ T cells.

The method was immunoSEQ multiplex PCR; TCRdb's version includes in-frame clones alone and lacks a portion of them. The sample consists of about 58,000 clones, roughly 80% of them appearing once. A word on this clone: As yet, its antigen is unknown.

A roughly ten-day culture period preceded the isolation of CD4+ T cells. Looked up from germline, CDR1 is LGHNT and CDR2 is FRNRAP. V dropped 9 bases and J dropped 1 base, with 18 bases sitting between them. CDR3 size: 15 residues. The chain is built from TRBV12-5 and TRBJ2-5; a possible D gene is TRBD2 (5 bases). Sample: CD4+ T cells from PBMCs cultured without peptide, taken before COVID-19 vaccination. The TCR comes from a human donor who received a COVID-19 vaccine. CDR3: CARWRHSRSQETQYF. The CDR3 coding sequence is TGTGCTAGATGGAGGCATAGCAGATCCCAAGAGACCCAGTACTTC.